By share of the sample, the clone carrying this TCR beta chain is large (0.1 to 1%). In the authors' workflow: Reference gene primers were amplified, and this amplification served to estimate nucleated cell counts. Method: immunoSEQ multiplex PCR; TCRdb's copy keeps in-frame clones and lacks some. V and J calls and clone size follow that table, whereas D and trimming were derived from the DNA. In the table there are more than 12,000 clones, 70% to 90% of which are singletons. The data belong to a study of blood T cell repertoires in COVID-19. Study as a whole: Acute and convalescent COVID-19 specimens originated in the United States, Italy and Spain. The analysed material was cDNA or gDNA that came from T cells, B-cell-depleted T cells, or PBMCs.

Germline CDR1 and CDR2: SGHTA and FQGTGA. This CDR3 has 15 residues. Trimming at V came to 3 bases and at J to 1 base, leaving 1 base not matched to a gene. The receptor was derived from a human donor in a cohort sampled during active COVID-19. This chain joins TRBV7-3 and TRBJ2-1; 9 bases are a match to TRBD1. Sequencing input: peripheral blood. This CDR3 reads CASSLGQGSYNEQFF. The CDR3 region has the DNA TGTGCCAGCAGCTTGGGACAGGGTTCCTACAATGAGCAGTTCTTC.